Shown below are 5 T cell receptor beta chains from a single sample sequenced in a study of tissue T cells after allogeneic stem cell transplantation. Assay: immunoSEQ multiplex PCR; the TCRdb copy retains only in-frame clones and omits some. The table records nearly 2,500 clones, 62% of them present only once. Sequencing was done on a sample of gut tissue. The receptor set was obtained from a female BALB/c mouse in good health. This strain has MHC haplotype H2-d.

Of note for this clone: The genes and germline here are from mouse. CDR3 in amino acids: CASKLGETLYF. The covered CDR3 bases are TGTGCCAGCAAGCTGGGTGAAACGCTGTAT. The chain links TRBV15 to TRBJ2-3; a possible D gene is TRBD2 (5 bases). The read ends 1 residue early relative to the CDR3; the germline J gene fills the gap. Looked up from germline, CDR1 is SGHND and CDR2 is FRSKSL. The CDR3 totals 11 residues. V lost 7 bases and J lost 6, with 8 bases in between.

With regard to this clone: Each gene name is a mouse one. The read finishes 1 residue shy of the CDR3 end, and the germline J gene is used to complete it. J is TRBJ2-2 and V is TRBV5; D may be TRBD1 (5 bases). The V end lost 1 base, the J end lost 4 bases, and 7 bases lay between the germline ends. CDR3 length: 14 residues. Germline assignment: CDR1 LGHNA and CDR2 YNLKQL (reference sequence). The DNA read from the CDR3 is TGTGCCAGCAGCCAAGCCCAGGGCACCGGGCAGCTCTAC. Encoded protein: CASSQAQGTGQLY. The whole CDR3 reads CASSQAQGTGQLYF.

About this clone itself: These gene names are mouse names. The CDR3 loop reads CASGEPRDSNQAPLF. The sequenced CDR3 bases are TGTGCCAGCGGTGAGCCCCGGGACAGCAACCAGGCTCCGCTT. The rearrangement joins TRBV13-2 to TRBJ1-5, with 7 bases identical to TRBD1. Coverage ceases 1 residue before the CDR3 finishes, and the germline J gene fills in the end. The CDR3 spans 15 residues. The V gene end was trimmed by 2 bases and the J gene end by 3 bases; junction bases not matched to a gene: 5. Germline V gene sequence: CDR1 NNHNN, CDR2 SYGAGS (reference sequence).

As for this clone: Mouse gene names apply. The read is 1 residue too short to cover the CDR3 end, so that end is filled in from the germline J gene. The chain combines TRBV13-1 with TRBJ1-4; D unclear. This CDR3 is built from 16 residues. Trimming removed 0 bases from V and 7 bases from J, with 16 bases in between. Germline V CDR1 and CDR2: NSHNY, SYGAGN. CDR3 loop: CASSDAEGRESERLFF. The DNA read from the CDR3 is TGTGCCAGCAGTGATGCGGAAGGGAGGGAGAGCGAAAGATTATTT.

The sample holds one count of this clone. Mouse gene names apply. The CDR3 end falls 1 residue outside the read, so it is completed with the germline J gene. The genes are TRBV5 and TRBJ2-1, with TRBD2 matching over 12 bases. The CDR3 is 16 residues long. V lost 4 bases and J lost 2; bases outside the gene matches: 3. Germline CDR1 reads LGHNA; CDR2 reads YNLKQL (reference sequence). The sequenced part of the CDR3 DNA is TGTGCCAGCAGCCTCCGGACTGGGGGGGACTATGCTGAGCAGTTC. Its translation is CASSLRTGGDYAEQF. From start to end, the CDR3 is CASSLRTGGDYAEQFF.